This TCR beta chain was recorded in a study of T cell responses to AZD1222 COVID-19 vaccine. Whole-study results and caveats: Seropositive status at baseline applied to only 5 or 6 AZD1222 recipients.

Turning to this clone: Its antigen is not identified.

Some clones are missing from TCRdb's copy, which holds only in-frame ones; the method was immunoSEQ multiplex PCR. The repertoire holds 150,000 or so clones, approximately 90% seen once, with 5% to 5.5% in the top ten. The receptor's source is an adult in good health. Sequenced material: peripheral blood, taken on day 0 of AZD1222 vaccination.

CDR3 nucleotide sequence: TGTGCCAGCAGCTCTGGAGGGGGAGTTGGCACTGAAGCTTTCTTT. Its protein product is CASSSGGGVGTEAFF. The chain recombines TRBV7-2 with TRBJ1-1, with a tentative D call TRBD1 (6 bases). The CDR3 contains 15 residues. V lost 4 bases, J lost 4 bases, and 16 bases lay in between. Germline-derived CDR1 and CDR2 are SGHTA and FQGNSA.